These 28 T cell receptor beta chains were all obtained from the same sample, sequenced in a study of shared clonotypes between healthy human individuals. TCRdb's table, derived via immunoSEQ multiplex PCR, lists solely in-frame clones and lacks some. The sample includes about 1.9 million clones, roughly 95% of them seen just once. Positive CCR7 selection of CD45RO-negative cells yielded the naive CD8 cells, and terminally differentiated effector memory CD45RA+ cells were excluded. The sequenced sample was naive CD8+ T cells from PBMCs. Every receptor here comes from a man aged 18 to 30 in good health. Some clones in this sample may be carry-over from other donors' samples.

The chain couples TRBV13 to TRBJ2-7, with unresolved D. This CDR3 spans 14 amino acids. The germline V gene has CDR1 PRHDT and CDR2 FYEKMQ (reference sequence). V lost 3 bases, J lost 0 bases, and 9 bases lay in between. The CDR3 loop is CASSFGRNSYEQYF. The CDR3 nucleotides read TGTGCCAGCAGCTTCGGACGGAACTCCTACGAGCAGTACTTC.

This chain uses TRBV6-1 with TRBJ1-1, with 7 bases aligning to TRBD1. This CDR3 region has 16 residues. J was trimmed by 0 bases and V by 1 base; bases with no gene match: 5. Germline loops: CDR1 MNHNS, CDR2 SASEGT. DNA for the CDR3: TGTGCCAGCAGTGAAGGGACAGGAGTCATGAACACTGAAGCTTTCTTT. Translating gives CASSEGTGVMNTEAFF.

The chain uses TRBV6-5 and TRBJ2-7, with TRBD2 matching 13 bases. The CDR3 sequence is 15 residues long. J gave up 2 bases and V 5 bases, and 3 bases lay outside the gene matches. Germline loops: CDR1 MNHEY, CDR2 SVGAGI. In DNA, the CDR3 is TGTGCCAGCAGTACCGGGACTAGCGGGGCCTACGAGCAGTACTTC. Translating gives CASSTGTSGAYEQYF.

V usage is TRBV9 and J usage is TRBJ1-3; D gene ambiguous. The CDR3 is made up of 15 amino acids. V was cut by 0 bases and J by 4 bases, with 11 bases left in between. CDR1 SGDLS and CDR2 YYNGEE come from the germline V gene. The CDR3 spells CASSVGLSLGNTIYF. The CDR3 bases are TGTGCCAGCAGCGTAGGACTCTCGTTAGGAAACACCATATATTTT.

This clone showed up just once. This chain links TRBV7-9 with TRBJ2-2, with 8 bases lining up with TRBD2. Germline lookup yields CDR1 SEHNR and CDR2 FQNEAQ (reference sequence). The V segment lost 6 bases and the J segment 0 bases; nucleotides outside the gene matches: 9. The CDR3 consists of 17 residues. Here the CDR3 reads CASRPPGLASNTGELFF. The CDR3 nucleotides read TGTGCCAGCAGACCACCCGGACTAGCATCGAACACCGGGGAGCTGTTTTTT. Combining the CDR3 with reference TRBV7-9 and TRBJ2-2 gives the whole variable domain DTGVSQNPRHKITKRGQNVTFRCDPISEHNRLYWYRQTLGQGPEFLTYFQNEAQLEKSRLLSDRFSAERPKGSFSTLEIQRTEQGDSAMYLCASRPPGLASNTGELFFGEGSRLTVL.

The V call is TRBV9, the J call TRBJ2-1; D may be TRBD1 (7 bases). Germline assignment: CDR1 SGDLS and CDR2 YYNGEE. The CDR3 consists of 13 residues. The germline V and J ends were trimmed by 6 bases and 5 bases, with 12 bases remaining between them. The CDR3 region is CASNGRGDNEQFF. DNA for the CDR3: TGTGCCAGCAACGGCAGGGGGGACAATGAGCAGTTCTTC.

As to this clone: Other DNA sequences from this sample encode an identical CDR3 as well. This chain joins TRBV28 and TRBJ2-7, with D hard to call. CDR3 length: 11 amino acids. V was cut by 3 bases and J by 7 bases, with 7 bases left in between. Germline V CDR1 and CDR2: MDHEN, SYDVKM. CDR3 nucleotide sequence: TGTGCCAGCAGTTTTTCTGGGGAGCAGTACTTC. This encodes CASSFSGEQYF.

The J gene is TRBJ2-2, the V gene TRBV5-4, with TRBD2 identical over 13 bases. This CDR3 spans 18 amino acids. The germline V gene has CDR1 SGHNT and CDR2 YYREEE (reference sequence). Trimming took 3 bases from V and 1 from J; bases not matched to a gene: 6. The CDR3 DNA sequence: TGTGCCAGCAGCTCGGGACTAGCGGGATGGGGGAACACCGGGGAGCTGTTTTTT. Its protein product is CASSSGLAGWGNTGELFF.

V is TRBV6-5 and J is TRBJ1-1, with a possible D match to TRBD1 (6 bases). Germline lookup yields CDR1 MNHEY and CDR2 SVGAGI. V was clipped by 6 bases and J by 4 bases, with 15 bases between them. The CDR3 runs 14 residues. The CDR3 is CASSLIQGGTEAFF. For the CDR3, the DNA is TGTGCCAGCAGCCTTATACAGGGTGGCACTGAAGCTTTCTTT.

The gene calls are TRBV4-1 and TRBJ1-5, with TRBD1 as a possible D gene (5 bases). The CDR3 loop spans 16 amino acids. CDR1 and CDR2 from the germline V gene are MGHRA and YSYEKL. Trimming cost V 0 bases and J 2 bases, with 11 bases left between them. The CDR3 is CASSQDPWGGNQPQHF. CDR3 DNA: TGCGCCAGCAGCCAAGATCCTTGGGGCGGCAATCAGCCCCAGCATTTT.

The V call is TRBV7-8, the J call TRBJ2-2; D not resolved. Trimming took off 1 base at V and 6 bases at J, with 6 bases between the two ends. This CDR3 comprises 13 residues. CDR1 and CDR2 from the germline V gene are SGHVS and FQNEAQ. The CDR3 loop is CASSLGQPGELFF. In DNA form, the CDR3 reads TGTGCCAGCAGCTTAGGCCAGCCCGGGGAGCTGTTTTTT.

The chain employs TRBV4-1 and TRBJ1-1; 9 nucleotides align to TRBD1. This CDR3 is 15 amino acids long. J lost 5 bases, V lost 4 bases, and 8 bases had no gene match. Germline CDR1 and CDR2: MGHRA and YSYEKL. CDR3 nucleotide sequence: TGCGCCAGCAGCCCCCCGTATGGACAGGGGACTGAAGCTTTCTTT. It codes for CASSPPYGQGTEAFF.

The chain joins TRBV7-2 to TRBJ2-7; D is uncertain. Germline CDR1 is SGHTA and CDR2 is FQGNSA. The CDR3 is 13 residues long. Trimming left V 2 bases short and J 5 bases short, with 10 bases between. The CDR3 region is CASSLHINNEQYF. DNA of the CDR3: TGTGCCAGCAGCTTACACATAAACAACGAGCAGTACTTC.

The V gene is TRBV27, the J gene TRBJ2-7; D ambiguous. CDR1 is MNHEY, CDR2 SMNVEV, per germline (reference sequence). The CDR3 is 16 amino acids. Trimming left V 5 bases short and J 5 bases short, with 22 bases between. The CDR3 spells CASSPLALVASHEQYF. CDR3 DNA sequence: TGTGCCAGCAGTCCGCTTGCCCTGGTCGCGTCCCACGAGCAGTACTTC.

V and J are TRBV6-5 and TRBJ1-3; 7 bases are a match to TRBD1. Germline CDR1 and CDR2: MNHEY and SVGAGI. Losses at the gene ends were 5 bases for V and 7 bases for J; bases not matched to a gene: 8. CDR3 size: 14 residues. The CDR3 is CASSQNRGGNTIYF. DNA of the CDR3: TGTGCCAGCAGTCAAAACAGGGGTGGGAACACCATATATTTT.

The V call is TRBV6-6, the J call TRBJ1-1, with D maybe TRBD1 (6 bases). The CDR3 is made up of 10 amino acids. Germline-derived CDR1 and CDR2 are MNHNY and SVGAGI (reference sequence). V was pared by 9 bases and J by 5 bases, with 7 bases between. The CDR3 here is CASGQTEAFF. In DNA, the CDR3 is TGTGCCAGTGGACAGACTGAAGCTTTCTTT.

This clone was picked up one time. The J gene is TRBJ2-7, the V gene TRBV29-1; D gene uncertain. CDR1 is SQVTM, CDR2 ANQGSEA, per germline. The CDR3 is 11 residues long. V was trimmed by 3 bases and J by 5 bases, leaving 8 bases between them. CDR3 coding DNA: TGCAGCGTTGATCTGGGTAACGAGCAGTACTTC. This encodes CSVDLGNEQYF.

This clone was observed once. V gene TRBV6-5 combines with J gene TRBJ1-1, with 7 bases lining up with TRBD1. This CDR3 is 13 amino acids long. Per germline, CDR1 MNHEY and CDR2 SVGAGI. V lost 6 bases to trimming and J lost 5 bases; unmatched junction nucleotides: 6. Here the CDR3 reads CASRSHRGTEAFF. CDR3 DNA sequence: TGTGCCAGCAGATCCCACAGGGGAACTGAAGCTTTCTTT.

The genes are TRBV28 and TRBJ2-5, with no clear D. This CDR3 comprises 14 residues. Germline-derived CDR1 and CDR2 are MDHEN and SYDVKM. The ends were cut back, 4 bases at V and 2 bases at J, with 11 bases in the middle. CDR3 nucleotides: TGTGCCAGCAGTTATGCGGCTGAACAAGAGACCCAGTACTTC. Its translation is CASSYAAEQETQYF.

The V call is TRBV7-9, the J call TRBJ1-1, with D perhaps TRBD1 (5 bases). There are 13 residues in the CDR3. Germline CDR1 reads SEHNR; CDR2 reads FQNEAQ (reference sequence). The V end was cut by 3 bases, the J end by 1 base, with 6 bases between. The DNA of the CDR3 is TGTGCCAGCAGCTTTCAGGGGAACACTGAAGCTTTCTTT. Its translation is CASSFQGNTEAFF.

The J gene is TRBJ1-2, the V gene TRBV5-8; 9 bases map to TRBD1. With V trimmed by 2 bases and J by 2 bases, 1 base remained unmatched. The CDR3 loop spans 14 amino acids. Germline CDR1 SGHTS, CDR2 YDEGEE. The CDR3 loop is CASSLQGANYGYTF. CDR3 coding DNA: TGTGCCAGCAGCTTACAGGGGGCCAACTATGGCTACACCTTC.

The chain is built from TRBV7-9 and TRBJ1-4; D is ambiguous. V was clipped by 2 bases and J by 7 bases, with 8 bases between them. The CDR3 loop spans 13 amino acids. Germline V gene data show CDR1 as SEHNR and CDR2 as FQNEAQ (reference sequence). CDR3 loop: CASSLKQSEKLFF. CDR3 sequence (DNA): TGTGCCAGCAGCTTAAAACAGAGTGAAAAACTGTTTTTT.

This clone showed up just once. The chain has TRBV27 and TRBJ2-7; no definite D call. V was clipped by 0 bases and J by 6 bases, with 18 bases between them. CDR1 is MNHEY and CDR2 is SMNVEV in the germline V gene (reference sequence). CDR3 length equals 16 residues. The CDR3 bases are TGTGCCAGCAGTTTATCTCTAGGGCTAGTCTCTGTCGAGCAGTACTTC. Translated, it gives CASSLSLGLVSVEQYF.

This clone was recorded once. The chain combines TRBV29-1 with TRBJ2-6, with D possibly matching TRBD2 (5 bases). The CDR3 spans 15 residues. Germline V gives CDR1 SQVTM, CDR2 ANQGSEA. The germline V and J ends were trimmed by 7 bases and 0 bases, with 13 bases remaining between them. CDR3 nucleotide sequence: TGCAGCGCCGTGGGGAGTAGCTCTGGGGCCAACGTCCTGACTTTC. Translated, it gives CSAVGSSSGANVLTF.

The genes are TRBV7-6 and TRBJ1-5; D gene ambiguous. CDR1 and CDR2 (germline): SGHVS, FNYEAQ. This CDR3 spans 13 amino acids. Trimming took off 1 base at V and 6 bases at J, with 7 bases between the two ends. The CDR3 region has the DNA TGTGCCAGCAGCTTAGGGCTCAGTCAGCCCCAGCATTTT. Translation gives CASSLGLSQPQHF.

The chain links TRBV7-6 to TRBJ1-1; D remains unclear. The germline CDR1 and CDR2 sequences are SGHVS and FNYEAQ. The CDR3 has 15 amino acids. V was pared by 2 bases and J by 1 base, with 11 bases between. CDR3: CASSLMHPGNTEAFF. In DNA form, the CDR3 reads TGTGCCAGCAGCTTAATGCACCCTGGGAACACTGAAGCTTTCTTT.

This clone showed up just a few times. Other DNA sequences in the same sample also yield this CDR3. The J gene is TRBJ2-5, the V gene TRBV9, with a possible D match to TRBD1 (5 bases). The length of the CDR3 is 13 residues. Trimming left V 0 bases short and J 3 bases short, with 6 bases between. Germline V gene sequence: CDR1 SGDLS, CDR2 YYNGEE. The CDR3 nucleotides read TGTGCCAGCAGCGTAGGGGGCGAAGAGACCCAGTACTTC. Translated, it gives CASSVGGEETQYF.

This chain uses TRBV11-2 with TRBJ2-1; 7 positions agree with TRBD1. With V trimmed by 1 base and J by 0 bases, 6 bases remained unmatched. This CDR3 region has 17 residues. Germline CDR1 and CDR2: SGHAT and FQNNGV. CDR3: CASSLVGTDSSYNEQFF. CDR3 bases: TGTGCCAGCAGCTTAGTAGGGACAGATAGCTCCTACAATGAGCAGTTCTTC.